This TCR beta chain was identified during a study of T cell responses to AZD1222 COVID-19 vaccine. Study-level findings and limits: Baseline serostatus was positive in only a handful of AZD1222 recipients. Spike-specific TCR breadth and depth were elevated following two AZD1222 doses.

Profiling relied on immunoSEQ multiplex PCR, and the TCRdb table lists in-frame clones only, not all of them. The data contain about 180,000 clones, approximately 94% of them singletons. It was second doses at about 4 or about 12 weeks that were pooled. This CDR3 region has 14 residues. Germline CDR1 and CDR2: SGDLS and YYNGEE. Deletions cut 3 bases from V and 8 bases from J, with 12 bases between. With regard to this clone: The antigen remains undetermined.

The specimen comprised peripheral blood, sampled 28 days after the second AZD1222 dose. The clonotype comes from an adult who received the AZD1222 COVID-19 vaccine. The chain couples TRBV9 to TRBJ1-6; D uncertain. The CDR3 sequence is CASSAITADSPLHF. The CDR3 region has the DNA TGTGCCAGCAGCGCCATAACCGCAGATTCACCCCTCCACTTT.